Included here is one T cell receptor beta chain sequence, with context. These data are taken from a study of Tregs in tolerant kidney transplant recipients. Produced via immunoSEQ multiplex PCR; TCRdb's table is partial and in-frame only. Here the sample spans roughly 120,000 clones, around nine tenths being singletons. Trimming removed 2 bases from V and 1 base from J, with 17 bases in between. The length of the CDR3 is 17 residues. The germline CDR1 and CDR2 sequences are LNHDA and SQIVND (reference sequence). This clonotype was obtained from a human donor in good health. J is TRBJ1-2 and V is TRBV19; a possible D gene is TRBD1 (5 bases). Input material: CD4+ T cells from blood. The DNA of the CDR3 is TGTGCCAGTAGTATATCGGGACGTACCGGAGTTAACTATGGCTACACCTTC. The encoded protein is CASSISGRTGVNYGYTF.